The clone carrying this T cell receptor (beta chain) was recorded a few times. No antigen is known for it. Germline CDR1 and CDR2: SGHVS and FQNEAQ. The J segment lost 5 bases and the V segment lost 5 bases, leaving 11 bases of the junction unmatched. The CDR3 has 15 amino acids. TCRdb passed the reads through MiXCR, listing each CDR3 protein once. The sample gives approximately 220,000 distinct CDR3 sequences, about 38% of which show up once; approximately 59% is in the top ten. The sample comes from a study of T cell repertoires in cytomegalovirus infection. Study overall: Recently identified HLA-C-restricted CMV epitopes were used, and well-studied HLA-B-restricted CMV epitopes were used as well. An indication of both CMV infection and matching HLA type came from public TCR beta signatures. Study observations and caveats: Ex vivo, HLA-C-restricted CMV-specific TCR beta clonotypes prevailed over the rest of the response.

The chain uses TRBV7-8 and TRBJ2-7; 8 bases agree with TRBD1. The specimen was CD8+ T cells from cultured PBMCs, collected from culture after CMV antigen stimulation. This clonotype originated in a human donor in good health (CMV status not recorded). Some clones in this sample may be carry-over from other donors' samples. CDR3 DNA: TGTGCCAGCAGCGATTGGACAGGGAAAGGAGACGAGCAGTACTTC. This codes for CASSDWTGKGDEQYF.